Ten or more counts support the clone carrying this T cell receptor beta chain. Its antigen is not known. Germline is not matched at one junction end, which may reflect a read error. This specimen belongs to a study of T cells in Graves' hyperthyroidism and ophthalmopathy. Study-level background: Peripheral blood was drawn at first diagnosis, prior to all treatment. Study-wide findings and caveats: Ophthalmopathy, which appeared later, was predicted by the model a median approximately 6 months before onset. Stable hyperthyroidism was separated from ophthalmopathy by a model based on 13 V-J features.

Recently diagnosed hyperthyroidism of less than 2 months' duration affected patients aged 18 to 65. Amplification targeted TCR beta CDR3 regions from RNA transcripts. First-round RT-PCR with HTBI primers amplified the TCR CDR3 region. TCRdb re-called the multiplex PCR reads with MiXCR, one entry per CDR3 protein. Altogether approximately 600,000 distinct CDR3 sequences are present, about 17% being singletons, with the ten largest covering about 3.8%. The CDR3 is made up of 12 amino acids. Germline CDR1 is SGDLS and CDR2 is YYNGEE. The TCR originated in a woman in her twenties or thirties with Graves' hyperthyroidism. J is TRBJ1-2 and V is TRBV9; perhaps TRBD1 as D (6 bases). The sequenced sample was blood. The CDR3 region is CASSVGGYGYTF. CDR3 nucleotides: TGTGCCAGCAGTGTAGGGGGGTATGGCTACACCTTC.